Listed below are T cell receptor beta chains from one sample, sequenced in a study of OX40 agonist ivuxolimab in advanced cancers. This table comes from immunoSEQ multiplex PCR, and its TCRdb copy is limited to in-frame clones, with some not included. Found here are 25,000 to 30,000 clones, around nine tenths of them singletons; the top ten hold roughly a fifth. This specimen consisted of CD4+ or CD8+ T cells sorted from blood, obtained in a trial of the OX40 agonist ivuxolimab. These receptors originate from an adult with an advanced solid tumor such as melanoma, head and neck, liver or kidney cancer. Both conserved end residues are trimmed from each CDR3.

v_call: TRBV7-9
j_call: TRBJ1-1
cdr3_aa: ASSIPFGTGLTEAF

v_call: TRBV5-6
j_call: TRBJ2-7
cdr3_aa: ASTSGLYEQY

v_call: TRBV6-5
j_call: TRBJ2-1
cdr3_aa: ASRPLASSYNEQF

v_call: TRBV7-2
j_call: TRBJ2-3
cdr3_aa: ASGQGSTDTQY

v_call: TRBV15
j_call: TRBJ2-7
cdr3_aa: ATSLPGTGNHEQY

v_call: TRBV14
j_call: TRBJ2-7
cdr3_aa: ASSRRGFHYEQY

v_call: TRBV7-8
j_call: TRBJ2-1
cdr3_aa: ASSLTFRGRLYNEQF

v_call: TRBV4-3
j_call: TRBJ1-1
cdr3_aa: ASSQGWGQGKDTEAF

v_call: TRBV27
j_call: TRBJ2-7
cdr3_aa: ASSSGPSYEQY

v_call: TRBV27
j_call: TRBJ2-1
cdr3_aa: ASSPPFYRGPYNEQF

v_call: TRBV6-1
j_call: TRBJ1-2
cdr3_aa: ASSEFRQSGYT

v_call: TRBV27
j_call: TRBJ2-2
cdr3_aa: ASSLSPGRDSGTSNTGELF

v_call: TRBV9
j_call: TRBJ1-4
cdr3_aa: ASSGDEKLF

v_call: TRBV6-5
j_call: TRBJ1-1
cdr3_aa: ASSPTGPNTEAF

v_call: TRBV11-3
j_call: TRBJ1-1
cdr3_aa: ASSLDGRTEAF

v_call: TRBV9
j_call: TRBJ2-3
cdr3_aa: ASSVSGGWVIATDTQY

v_call: TRBV13
j_call: TRBJ1-1
cdr3_aa: ASSLGSNTEAF

v_call: TRBV6-4
j_call: TRBJ2-1
cdr3_aa: ASSDSDNNEQF

v_call: TRBV2
j_call: TRBJ2-3
cdr3_aa: ASRGAYPTDTQY

v_call: TRBV4-1
j_call: TRBJ2-7
cdr3_aa: ASSQSSYEQY

v_call: TRBV4-1
j_call: TRBJ2-7
cdr3_aa: ASSQDRGTGSYEQY

v_call: TRBV9
j_call: TRBJ1-1
cdr3_aa: ASSVGTGANTEAF

v_call: TRBV11-3
j_call: TRBJ1-6
cdr3_aa: ASSQNRAARNSPLH

v_call: TRBV27
j_call: TRBJ1-5
cdr3_aa: ASSLIGVDQPQH

v_call: TRBV7-8
j_call: TRBJ1-2
cdr3_aa: ASSLRPDYGYT

v_call: TRBV6-6
j_call: TRBJ1-6
cdr3_aa: ASSYSQAGRNSPLH

v_call: TRBV6-1
j_call: TRBJ2-1
cdr3_aa: ASSEAHWNEQF

v_call: TRBV7-6
j_call: TRBJ2-1
cdr3_aa: ASGGLAVNNEQF

v_call: TRBV28
j_call: TRBJ2-7
cdr3_aa: ASSTGPYEQY

v_call: TRBV6-6
j_call: TRBJ1-1
cdr3_aa: ASRPGPHTEAF

v_call: TRBV9
j_call: TRBJ1-6
cdr3_aa: ASSVGIDSPLH

v_call: TRBV6-6
j_call: TRBJ2-7
cdr3_aa: ATKQGLSSYEQY

v_call: TRBV18
j_call: TRBJ2-1
cdr3_aa: ASSPGTTGGTYNEQF

v_call: TRBV6-5
j_call: TRBJ2-7
cdr3_aa: ASSYFYEQY

v_call: TRBV15
j_call: TRBJ2-2
cdr3_aa: ATSRDRAGANTGELF

v_call: TRBV6-5
j_call: TRBJ1-2
cdr3_aa: ASSLGGPGGYT

v_call: TRBV12-2
j_call: -
cdr3_aa: ASRTPPLDRGSYEQY

v_call: TRBV28
j_call: TRBJ2-1
cdr3_aa: ASSASAGGWNEQF

v_call: TRBV11-2
j_call: TRBJ2-1
cdr3_aa: ASSLAGLAGDEQF

v_call: TRBV7-7
j_call: TRBJ1-2
cdr3_aa: ASSLKQGYYGYT

v_call: TRBV19
j_call: TRBJ1-5
cdr3_aa: ASRSGGAASNQPQH

v_call: TRBV6-5
j_call: TRBJ1-5
cdr3_aa: ASRGMAVNQPQH

v_call: TRBV30
j_call: TRBJ1-2
cdr3_aa: AWSFPGVGGYT

v_call: TRBV7-9
j_call: TRBJ2-5
cdr3_aa: ASSSGGLQETQY